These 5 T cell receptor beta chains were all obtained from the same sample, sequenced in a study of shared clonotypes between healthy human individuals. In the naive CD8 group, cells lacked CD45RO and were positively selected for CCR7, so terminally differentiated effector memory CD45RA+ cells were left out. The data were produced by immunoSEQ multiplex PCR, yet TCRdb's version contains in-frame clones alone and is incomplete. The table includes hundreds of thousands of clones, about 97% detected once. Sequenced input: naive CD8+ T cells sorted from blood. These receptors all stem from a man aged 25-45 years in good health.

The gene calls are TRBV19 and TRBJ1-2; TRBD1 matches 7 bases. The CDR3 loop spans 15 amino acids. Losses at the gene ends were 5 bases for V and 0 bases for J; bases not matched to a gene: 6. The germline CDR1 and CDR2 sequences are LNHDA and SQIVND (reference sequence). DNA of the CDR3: TGTGCCAGTAGTGCAGGGACAGCCTCTAACTATGGCTACACCTTC. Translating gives CASSAGTASNYGYTF. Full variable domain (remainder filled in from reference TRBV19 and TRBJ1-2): DGGITQSPKYLFRKEGQNVTLSCEQNLNHDAMYWYRQDPGQGLRLIYYSQIVNDFQKGDIAEGYSVSREKKESFPLTVTSAQKNPTAFYLCASSAGTASNYGYTFGSGTRLTVV.

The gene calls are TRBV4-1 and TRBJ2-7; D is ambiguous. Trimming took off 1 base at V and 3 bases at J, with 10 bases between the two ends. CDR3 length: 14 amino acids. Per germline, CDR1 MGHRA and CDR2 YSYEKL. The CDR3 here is CASSQGLKHYEQYF. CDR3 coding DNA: TGCGCCAGCAGCCAAGGTCTTAAACACTACGAGCAGTACTTC.

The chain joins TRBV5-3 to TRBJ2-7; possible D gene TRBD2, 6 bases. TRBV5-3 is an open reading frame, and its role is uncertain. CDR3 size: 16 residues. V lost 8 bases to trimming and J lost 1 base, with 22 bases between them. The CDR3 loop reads CARPPGRRDLSYEQYF. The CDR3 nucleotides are TGTGCCAGGCCTCCCGGGCGGCGGGACCTGTCCTACGAGCAGTACTTC.

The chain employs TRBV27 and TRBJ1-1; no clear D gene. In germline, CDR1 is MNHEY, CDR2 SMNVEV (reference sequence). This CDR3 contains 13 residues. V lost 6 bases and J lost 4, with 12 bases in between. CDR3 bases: TGTGCCAGCAGAGCTAGGGTGGGCACTGAAGCTTTCTTT. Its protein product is CASRARVGTEAFF.

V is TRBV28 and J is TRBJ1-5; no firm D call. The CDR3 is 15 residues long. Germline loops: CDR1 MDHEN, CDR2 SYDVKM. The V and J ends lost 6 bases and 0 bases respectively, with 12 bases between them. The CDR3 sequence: CASSSGDFSNQPQHF. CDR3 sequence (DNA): TGTGCCAGCAGCTCCGGGGATTTTAGCAATCAGCCCCAGCATTTT.